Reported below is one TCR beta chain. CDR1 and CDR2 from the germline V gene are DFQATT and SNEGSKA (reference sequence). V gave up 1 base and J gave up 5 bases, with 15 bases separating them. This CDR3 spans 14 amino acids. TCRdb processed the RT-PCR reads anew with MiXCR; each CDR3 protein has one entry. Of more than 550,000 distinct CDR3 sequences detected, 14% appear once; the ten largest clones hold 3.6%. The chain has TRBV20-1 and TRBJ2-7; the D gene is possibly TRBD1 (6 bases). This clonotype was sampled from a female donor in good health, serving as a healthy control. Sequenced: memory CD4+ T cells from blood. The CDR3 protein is CSARGTAGAHEQYF. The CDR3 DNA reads TGCAGTGCTAGAGGTACGGCAGGGGCTCACGAGCAGTACTTC.